This passage covers 12 T cell receptor beta chains from one sample sequenced in a study of T cells after yellow fever vaccination. TCRdb re-called the 5' RACE reads with MiXCR, one entry per CDR3 protein. Of hundreds of thousands of distinct CDR3 sequences in the sample, roughly 14% are singletons; the top ten hold roughly 13%. The sample was PBMCs, taken on the day of the yellow fever booster vaccination. The source is a man aged 25-45 years who received the YFV17D yellow fever vaccine.

This clonotype came up a few times. The chain recombines TRBV9 with TRBJ2-7; no clear D gene. Germline CDR1 SGDLS, CDR2 YYNGEE. The V and J ends lost 0 bases and 2 bases respectively, with 9 bases between them. There are 14 residues in the CDR3. CDR3 protein: CASSVGSNAYEQYF. For the CDR3, the DNA is TGTGCCAGCAGCGTAGGGAGCAACGCCTACGAGCAGTACTTC.

This rearrangement joins TRBV7-2 to TRBJ2-7, with 8 bases lining up with TRBD1. Germline V gene data show CDR1 as SGHTA and CDR2 as FQGNSA. The CDR3 is 13 residues long. J lost 4 bases, V lost 4 bases, and 3 bases had no gene match. The CDR3 nucleotides read TGTGCCAGCAGCTGGGGACAGGATTACGAGCAGTACTTC. It translates to CASSWGQDYEQYF.

The V and J genes are TRBV9 and TRBJ2-5; 9 positions agree with TRBD1. Looked up from germline, CDR1 is SGDLS and CDR2 is YYNGEE. CDR3 length: 15 amino acids. Germline trimming cut 1 base from V and 5 bases from J; bases unmatched to any gene: 6. The chain's CDR3 is CASSVWGQGTETQYF. In nucleotides, the CDR3 is TGTGCCAGCAGCGTATGGGGACAGGGTACGGAGACCCAGTACTTC.

This clonotype has just a few counts. V and J are TRBV2 and TRBJ2-1, with D perhaps matching TRBD2 (6 bases). CDR3 length equals 14 residues. The germline gives CDR1 SNHLY, CDR2 FYNNEI. The V end was cut by 5 bases, the J end by 10 bases, with 18 bases between. This chain's CDR3 is CASSLRRDIAEQFF. In DNA form, the CDR3 reads TGTGCCAGCAGTCTAAGGCGGGATATTGCCGAGCAGTTCTTC.

The chain recombines TRBV20-1 with TRBJ2-1, with D possibly matching TRBD2 (5 bases). Germline V CDR1 and CDR2: DFQATT, SNEGSKA (reference sequence). The CDR3 has 15 amino acids. Trimming left V 5 bases short and J 4 bases short, with 18 bases between. The CDR3 spells CSASPEEDLYNEQFF. CDR3 DNA: TGCAGTGCTTCGCCTGAGGAGGACCTTTACAATGAGCAGTTCTTC.

The V call is TRBV7-9, the J call TRBJ2-7, with 11 bases fitting TRBD1. V shed 7 bases and J 5 bases; nucleotides not matched to a gene: 7. Germline V gives CDR1 SEHNR, CDR2 FQNEAQ (reference sequence). The CDR3 is made up of 14 amino acids. CDR3 coding DNA: TGTGCCAGCAATTTCGGGACAGGGGGAAACGAGCAGTACTTC. Translated, it gives CASNFGTGGNEQYF.

This clonotype occurred a few times. The V call is TRBV20-1, the J call TRBJ2-1; 7 bases are a match to TRBD2. This CDR3 is built from 15 residues. Trimming removed 6 bases from V and 8 bases from J; junction bases left unmatched: 16. The germline V gene has CDR1 DFQATT and CDR2 SNEGSKA (reference sequence). CDR3 coding DNA: TGCAGTGCGAGGGACGGGGCGGGAGACGAGCATGAGCAGTTCTTC. This gives the protein CSARDGAGDEHEQFF.

This clonotype occurred a few times. The J gene is TRBJ2-7, the V gene TRBV5-8; D unresolved. V was pared by 0 bases and J by 3 bases, with 7 bases between. Germline V gene sequence: CDR1 SGHTS, CDR2 YDEGEE. CDR3 size: 13 residues. In DNA form, the CDR3 reads TGTGCCAGCAGCTTGGACTACGTCTACGAGCAGTACTTC. This gives the protein CASSLDYVYEQYF.

This clonotype was seen a few times. This chain connects TRBV7-2 to TRBJ2-2, with 10 positions matching TRBD2. The CDR3 has 15 amino acids. J was trimmed by 5 bases and V by 5 bases; bases with no gene match: 5. The germline CDR1 and CDR2 sequences are SGHTA and FQGNSA. The CDR3 coding sequence is TGTGCCAGCAGCCCTAGCGGGAGCAAGACCGGGGAGCTGTTTTTT. This gives the protein CASSPSGSKTGELFF.

This rearrangement joins TRBV24-1 to TRBJ1-1; D is possibly TRBD1 (5 bases). Deletions cut 6 bases from V and 1 base from J, with 14 bases between. Germline CDR1 and CDR2: KGHDR and SFDVKD. The length of the CDR3 is 15 residues. The CDR3 bases are TGTGCCACCAGTAAGGCCGGGACGGGGAACACTGAAGCTTTCTTT. This codes for CATSKAGTGNTEAFF.

The chain is built from TRBV20-1 and TRBJ2-3, with a tentative D call TRBD2 (6 bases). The CDR3 consists of 11 residues. V was pared by 6 bases and J by 3 bases, with 7 bases between. The germline gives CDR1 DFQATT, CDR2 SNEGSKA (reference sequence). CDR3 nucleotides: TGCAGTGCGGAGGGGACAGATACGCAGTATTTT. The encoded protein is CSAEGTDTQYF.

This clonotype was detected only a few times. V is TRBV7-2 and J is TRBJ1-2; a possible D gene is TRBD1 (5 bases). The CDR3 totals 14 residues. V lost 1 base and J 12 bases, leaving 18 bases between the germline ends. Germline CDR1 reads SGHTA; CDR2 reads FQGNSA. This CDR3 reads CASSLVGTPGDDTF. DNA for the CDR3: TGTGCCAGCAGCTTAGTCGGGACTCCTGGAGACGACACCTTC.